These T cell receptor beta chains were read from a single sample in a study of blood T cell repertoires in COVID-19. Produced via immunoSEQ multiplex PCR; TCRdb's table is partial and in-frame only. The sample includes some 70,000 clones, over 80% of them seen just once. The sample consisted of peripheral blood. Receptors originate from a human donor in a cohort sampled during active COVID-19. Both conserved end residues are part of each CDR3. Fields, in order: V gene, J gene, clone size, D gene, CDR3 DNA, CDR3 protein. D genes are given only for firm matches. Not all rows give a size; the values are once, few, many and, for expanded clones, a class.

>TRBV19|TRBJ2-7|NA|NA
TGTGCCAGTAGTATTAACCGATTAGCCTCCTACGAGCAGTACTTC
CASSINRLASYEQYF
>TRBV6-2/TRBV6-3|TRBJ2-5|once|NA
TGTGCCAGCAGCCAGCGGTACCAAGAGACCCAGTACTTC
CASSQRYQETQYF
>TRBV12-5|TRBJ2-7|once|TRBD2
TGTGCTAGTGGTCGCCTAGCGGGAGAGGACGAGCAGTACTTC
CASGRLAGEDEQYF
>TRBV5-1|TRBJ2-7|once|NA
TGCGCCAGCAGCTCCATCCCGGGTACCTACGAGCAGTACTTC
CASSSIPGTYEQYF
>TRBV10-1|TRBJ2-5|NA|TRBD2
TGCGCCAGCAGTGGGAATAGCGGGGGGACCCAGTACTTC
CASSGNSGGTQYF
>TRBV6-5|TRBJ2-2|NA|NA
TGTGCCAGCAGTTCTACCCAACTGAACACCGGGGAGCTGTTTTTT
CASSSTQLNTGELFF
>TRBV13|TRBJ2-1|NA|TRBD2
TGTGCCAGCAGCTTAGGGACTAGCCTTTACAATGAGCAGTTCTTC
CASSLGTSLYNEQFF
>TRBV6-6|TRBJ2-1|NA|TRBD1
TGTGCCAGCAGTTACCAGGGACAGGGAAGCAATGAGCAGTTCTTC
CASSYQGQGSNEQFF
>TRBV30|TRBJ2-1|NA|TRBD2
TGTGCCTGGACTACCTCGGAGGCTAGCGGGAGGTGGCCCTACAATGAGCAGTTCTTC
CAWTTSEASGRWPYNEQFF
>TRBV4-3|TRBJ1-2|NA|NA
TGCGCCAGCAGCCAAGAAAGGCAGGGCAGTGACTATGGCTACACCTTC
CASSQERQGSDYGYTF
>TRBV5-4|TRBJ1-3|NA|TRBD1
TGTGCCAGCAGCGCGGGACAGGGGGCCGCTGGAAACACCATATATTTT
CASSAGQGAAGNTIYF
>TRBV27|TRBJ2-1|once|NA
TGTGCCAGCAGTTTACGACAGCCGTACAATGAGCAGTTCTTC
CASSLRQPYNEQFF
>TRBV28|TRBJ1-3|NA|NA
TGTGCCAGCAGTTTCCCTTCGCGGGGACGAATTGACCGTGGAAACACCATATATTTT
CASSFPSRGRIDRGNTIYF
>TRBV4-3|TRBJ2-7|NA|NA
TGCGCCAGCAGCCAAGTCACCGGGGATAGATACGAGCAGTACTTC
CASSQVTGDRYEQYF
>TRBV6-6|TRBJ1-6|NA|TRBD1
TGTGCCAGCAGTCCCCGCGGGACAGGGGGGTATAATTCACCCCTCCACTTT
CASSPRGTGGYNSPLHF
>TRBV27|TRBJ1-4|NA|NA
TGTGCCAGCAGTTTTCTTGGCGAAAAACTGTTTTTT
CASSFLGEKLFF
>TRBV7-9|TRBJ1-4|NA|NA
TGTGCCAGCAGCTTACTGTCGGGGGGCGGAGAAAAACTGTTTTTT
CASSLLSGGGEKLFF
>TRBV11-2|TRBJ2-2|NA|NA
TGTGCCAGCAGCTTAGATCCGGGGACCGGGGAGCTGTTTTTT
CASSLDPGTGELFF
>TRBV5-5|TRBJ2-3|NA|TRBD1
TGTGCCAGCAGCTTGGGGACAGGGCTCGGCACAGATACGCAGTATTTT
CASSLGTGLGTDTQYF
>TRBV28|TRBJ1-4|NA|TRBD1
TGTGCCGCCCACGGACAGGCTGAAAAACTGTTTTTT
CAAHGQAEKLFF
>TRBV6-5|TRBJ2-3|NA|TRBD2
TGTGCCAGCAGTTACTCCCCGAGCGGGAGGACAGATACGCAGTATTTT
CASSYSPSGRTDTQYF
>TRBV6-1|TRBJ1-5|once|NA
TGTGCCAGCAGTGAAGGTGGGCAAAGCAATCAGCCCCAGCATTTT
CASSEGGQSNQPQHF
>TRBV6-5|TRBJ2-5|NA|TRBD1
TGTGCCAGCACCTTCCTTGGACAGGGTACGGAGACCCAGTACTTC
CASTFLGQGTETQYF